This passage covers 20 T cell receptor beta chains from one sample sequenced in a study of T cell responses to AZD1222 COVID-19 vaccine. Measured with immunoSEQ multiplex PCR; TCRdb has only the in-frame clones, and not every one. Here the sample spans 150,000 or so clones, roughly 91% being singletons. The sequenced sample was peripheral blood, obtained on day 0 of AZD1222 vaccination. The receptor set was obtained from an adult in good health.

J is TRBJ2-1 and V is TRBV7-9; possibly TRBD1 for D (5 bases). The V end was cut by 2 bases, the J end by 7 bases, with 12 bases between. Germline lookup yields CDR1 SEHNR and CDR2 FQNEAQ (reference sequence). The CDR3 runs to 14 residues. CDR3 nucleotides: TGTGCCAGCAGCTTACGTCAGGGATGGAATGAGCAGTTCTTC. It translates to CASSLRQGWNEQFF.

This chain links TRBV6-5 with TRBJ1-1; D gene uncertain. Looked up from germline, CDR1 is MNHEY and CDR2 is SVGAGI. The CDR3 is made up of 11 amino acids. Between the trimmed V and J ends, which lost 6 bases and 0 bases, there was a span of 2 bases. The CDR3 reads CASSMNTEAFF. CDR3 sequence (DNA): TGTGCCAGCAGCATGAACACTGAAGCTTTCTTT.

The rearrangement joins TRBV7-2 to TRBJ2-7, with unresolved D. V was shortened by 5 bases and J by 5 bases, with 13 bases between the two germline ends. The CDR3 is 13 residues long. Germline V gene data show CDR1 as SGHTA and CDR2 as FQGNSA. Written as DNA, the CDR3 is TGTGCCAGCAGCCGGACCCGGGCTAACGAGCAGTACTTC. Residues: CASSRTRANEQYF.

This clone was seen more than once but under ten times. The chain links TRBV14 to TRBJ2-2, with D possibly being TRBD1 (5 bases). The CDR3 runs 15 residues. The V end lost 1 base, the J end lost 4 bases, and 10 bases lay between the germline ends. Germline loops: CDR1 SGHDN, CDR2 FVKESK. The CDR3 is CASSQVRQPTGELFF. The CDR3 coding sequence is TGTGCCAGCAGCCAAGTAAGACAGCCCACCGGGGAGCTGTTTTTT. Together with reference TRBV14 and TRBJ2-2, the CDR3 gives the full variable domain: EAGVTQFPSHSVIEKGQTVTLRCDPISGHDNLYWYRRVMGKEIKFLLHFVKESKQDESGMPNNRFLAERTGGTYSTLKVQPAELEDSGVYFCASSQVRQPTGELFFGEGSRLTVL.

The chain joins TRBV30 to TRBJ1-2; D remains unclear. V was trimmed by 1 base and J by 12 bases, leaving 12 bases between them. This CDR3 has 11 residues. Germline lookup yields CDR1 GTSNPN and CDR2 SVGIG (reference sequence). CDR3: CAWSAHTEDTF. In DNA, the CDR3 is TGTGCCTGGAGTGCCCACACAGAGGACACCTTC.

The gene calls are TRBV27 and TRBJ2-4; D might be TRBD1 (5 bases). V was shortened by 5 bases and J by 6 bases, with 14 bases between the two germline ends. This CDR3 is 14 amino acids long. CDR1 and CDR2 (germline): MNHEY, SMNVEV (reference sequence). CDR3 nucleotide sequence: TGTGCCAGCAGTACGAGGACACATTTAAACATTCAGTACTTC. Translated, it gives CASSTRTHLNIQYF.

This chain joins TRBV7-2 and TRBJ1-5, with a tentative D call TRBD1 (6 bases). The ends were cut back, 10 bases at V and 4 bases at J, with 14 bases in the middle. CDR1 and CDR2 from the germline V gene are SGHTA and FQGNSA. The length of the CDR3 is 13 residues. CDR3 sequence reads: CAISGGTNQPQHF. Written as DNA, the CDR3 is TGTGCCATTTCGGGGGGCACTAATCAGCCCCAGCATTTT. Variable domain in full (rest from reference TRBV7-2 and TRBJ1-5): GAGVSQSPSNKVTEKGKDVELRCDPISGHTALYWYRQSLGQGLEFLIYFQGNSAPDKSGLPSDRFSAERTGGSVSTLTIQRTQQEDSAVYLCAISGGTNQPQHFGDGTRLSIL.

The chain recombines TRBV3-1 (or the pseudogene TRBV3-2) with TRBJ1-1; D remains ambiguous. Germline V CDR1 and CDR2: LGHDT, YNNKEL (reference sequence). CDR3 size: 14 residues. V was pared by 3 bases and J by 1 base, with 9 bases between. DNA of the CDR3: TGTGCCAGCAGCCATACCGGGTCGAACACTGAAGCTTTCTTT. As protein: CASSHTGSNTEAFF.

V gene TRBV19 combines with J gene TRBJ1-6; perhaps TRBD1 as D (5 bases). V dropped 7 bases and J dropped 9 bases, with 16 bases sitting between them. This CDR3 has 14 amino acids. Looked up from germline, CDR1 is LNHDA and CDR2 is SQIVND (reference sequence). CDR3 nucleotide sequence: TGTGCCAGTACTAAGGCAGGGCTTACTTCACCCCTCCACTTT. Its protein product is CASTKAGLTSPLHF. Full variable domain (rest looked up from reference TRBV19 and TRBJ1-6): DGGITQSPKYLFRKEGQNVTLSCEQNLNHDAMYWYRQDPGQGLRLIYYSQIVNDFQKGDIAEGYSVSREKKESFPLTVTSAQKNPTAFYLCASTKAGLTSPLHFGNGTRLTVT.

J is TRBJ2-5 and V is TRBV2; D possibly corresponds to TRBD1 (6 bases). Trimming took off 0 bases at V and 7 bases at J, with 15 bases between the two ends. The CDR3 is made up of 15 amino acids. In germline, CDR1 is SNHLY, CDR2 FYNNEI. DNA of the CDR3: TGTGCCAGCAGTGAAGCGGGGGCCCCCAGGGGGACCCAGTACTTC. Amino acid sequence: CASSEAGAPRGTQYF.

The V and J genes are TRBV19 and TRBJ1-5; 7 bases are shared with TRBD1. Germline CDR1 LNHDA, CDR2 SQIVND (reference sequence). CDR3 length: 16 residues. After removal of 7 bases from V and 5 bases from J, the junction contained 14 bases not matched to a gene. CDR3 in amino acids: CASTYTARQGDQPQHF. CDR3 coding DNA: TGTGCCAGTACCTATACCGCCAGACAGGGAGATCAGCCCCAGCATTTT.

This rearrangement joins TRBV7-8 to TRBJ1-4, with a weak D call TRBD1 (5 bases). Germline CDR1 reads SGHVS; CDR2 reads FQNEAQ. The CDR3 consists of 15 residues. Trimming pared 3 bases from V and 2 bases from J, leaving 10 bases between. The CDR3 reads CASSLSGWTNEKLFF. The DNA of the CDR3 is TGTGCCAGCAGCTTGTCAGGGTGGACTAATGAAAAACTGTTTTTT.

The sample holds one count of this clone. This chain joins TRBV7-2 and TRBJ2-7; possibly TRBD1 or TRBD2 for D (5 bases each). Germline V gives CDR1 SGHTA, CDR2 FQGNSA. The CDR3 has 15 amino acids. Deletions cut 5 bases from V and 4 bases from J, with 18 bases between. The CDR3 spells CASSPDSRDGYEQYF. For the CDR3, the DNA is TGTGCCAGCAGCCCAGATTCCCGGGACGGATACGAGCAGTACTTC.

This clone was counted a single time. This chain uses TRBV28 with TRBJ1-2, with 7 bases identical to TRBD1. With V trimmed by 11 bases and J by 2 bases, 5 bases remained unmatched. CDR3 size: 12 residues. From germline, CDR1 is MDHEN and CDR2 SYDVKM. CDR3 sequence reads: CAGGQANYGYTF. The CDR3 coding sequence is TGTGCCGGCGGACAGGCGAACTATGGCTACACCTTC.

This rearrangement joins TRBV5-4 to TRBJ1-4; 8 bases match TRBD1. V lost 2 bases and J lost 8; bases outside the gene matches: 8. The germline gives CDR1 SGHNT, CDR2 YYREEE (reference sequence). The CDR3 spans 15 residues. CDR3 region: CASSLMGQAQEKLFF. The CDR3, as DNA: TGTGCCAGCAGCTTAATGGGACAGGCTCAAGAAAAACTGTTTTTT.

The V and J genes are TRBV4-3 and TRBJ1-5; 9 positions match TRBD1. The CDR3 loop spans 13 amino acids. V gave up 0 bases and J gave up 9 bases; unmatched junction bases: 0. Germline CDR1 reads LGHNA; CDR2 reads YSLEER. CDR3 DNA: TGCGCCAGCAGCCAAGAGACAGGGGGGCCCCAGCATTTT. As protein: CASSQETGGPQHF.

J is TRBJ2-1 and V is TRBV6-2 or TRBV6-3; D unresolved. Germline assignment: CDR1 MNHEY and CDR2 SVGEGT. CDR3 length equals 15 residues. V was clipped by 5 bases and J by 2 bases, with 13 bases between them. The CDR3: CASSQTPMTYNEQFF. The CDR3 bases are TGTGCCAGCAGTCAAACCCCGATGACCTACAATGAGCAGTTCTTC.

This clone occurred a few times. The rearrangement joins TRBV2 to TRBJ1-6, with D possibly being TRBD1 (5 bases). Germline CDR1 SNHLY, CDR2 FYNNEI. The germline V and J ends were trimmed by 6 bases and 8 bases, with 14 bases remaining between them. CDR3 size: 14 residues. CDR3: CASRIPREYSPLHF. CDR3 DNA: TGTGCCAGCAGGATCCCCAGGGAATATTCACCCCTCCACTTT.

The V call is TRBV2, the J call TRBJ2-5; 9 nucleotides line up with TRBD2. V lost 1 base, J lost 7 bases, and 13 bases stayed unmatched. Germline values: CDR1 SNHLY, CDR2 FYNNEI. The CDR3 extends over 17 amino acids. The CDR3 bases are TGTGCCAGCAGTGAAGGAGGAGCGGGGGGTCCCGCGGTGACCCAGTACTTC. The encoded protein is CASSEGGAGGPAVTQYF.

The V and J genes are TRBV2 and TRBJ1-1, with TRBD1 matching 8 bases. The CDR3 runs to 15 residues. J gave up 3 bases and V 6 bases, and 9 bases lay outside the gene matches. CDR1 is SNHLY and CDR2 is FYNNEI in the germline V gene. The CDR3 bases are TGTGCCAGCAGAAGCCCCAGGGGGCGCGACACTGAAGCTTTCTTT. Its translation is CASRSPRGRDTEAFF.